This T cell receptor beta chain was documented in a study of cytomegalovirus exposure and HLA in healthy donors. Across the whole study: Earlier sequencing of some 180 million T cells yielded 120 million or so unique TCR beta sequences.

Findings and caveats of the study: In a later analysis, a missense DCLRE1C variant was linked to TCR beta V- and J-gene trimming. TRBV6-2, TRBV6-3 and other indistinguishable V segments were excluded.

PCR employed 60 Vbeta and 13 Jbeta primers. Produced via immunoSEQ multiplex PCR; TCRdb's table is partial and in-frame only. Among 110,000 to 150,000 clones listed, over 60% were seen once. The donors, nominally healthy at sampling, likely had unrecorded immune exposures. A single count supports this clone. What it recognizes is unknown. V was clipped by 2 bases and J by 8 bases, with 12 bases between them. This CDR3 is built from 12 residues. Germline CDR1 GTSNPN, CDR2 SVGIG (reference sequence). The sequence came from a male donor in good health and CMV-seropositive. This chain links TRBV30 with TRBJ1-2; tentative D call: TRBD1 (6 bases). Material: PBMCs. CDR3 bases: TGTGCCTGGAGTCTACAGGGAGAAGGCTACACCTTC. Translation gives CAWSLQGEGYTF.